This T cell receptor beta chain stems from a study of OX40 agonist ivuxolimab in advanced cancers. The CDR3 sequence is 20 residues long. Germline CDR1 reads MDHEN; CDR2 reads SYDVKM. V lost 4 bases to trimming and J lost 1 base, with 25 bases between them. TCRdb keeps only in-frame clones here, not all; method: immunoSEQ multiplex PCR. The sample consists of 45,000 to 50,000 clones, approximately 91% of them appearing once. The sequencing here drew on CD4+ or CD8+ T cells sorted from blood, taken in a trial of the OX40 agonist ivuxolimab. The receptor was isolated from an adult with an advanced solid tumor such as melanoma, head and neck, liver or kidney cancer. The chain links TRBV28 to TRBJ2-2, with a possible D match to TRBD2 (6 bases). CDR3 sequence reads: CASSSKRAKGVFWNTGELFF. The CDR3, as DNA: TGTGCCAGCAGTTCCAAGCGGGCCAAAGGGGTATTTTGGAACACCGGGGAGCTGTTTTTT. Variable domain in full (rest from reference TRBV28 and TRBJ2-2): DVKVTQSSRYLVKRTGEKVFLECVQDMDHENMFWYRQDPGLGLRLIYFSYDVKMKEKGDIPEGYSVSREKKERFSLILESASTNQTSMYLCASSSKRAKGVFWNTGELFFGEGSRLTVL.